The following is a TCR beta chain sequence with its context. These data come from a study of control samples from healthy donors and cancer patients. The data were produced by immunoSEQ multiplex PCR, yet TCRdb's version contains in-frame clones alone and is incomplete. The profile shows 25,000 to 35,000 clones, 91% of them singletons. V was clipped by 6 bases and J by 0 bases, with 6 bases between them. Germline V gene lookup returns CDR1 KGHSH and CDR2 LQKENI. CDR3 length equals 13 residues. This chain uses TRBV18 with TRBJ1-5; D unresolved. The sample consisted of PBMCs. This receptor was identified in a man aged 45-60 years with lung cancer. Here the CDR3 DNA reads TGTGCCAGCTCTGGGGATAGCAATCAGCCCCAGCATTTT. Translated: CASSGDSNQPQHF. The whole variable domain, filled in from reference TRBV18 and TRBJ1-5, reads NAGVMQNPRHLVRRRGQEARLRCSPMKGHSHVYWYRQLPEEGLKFMVYLQKENIIDESGMPKERFSAEFPKEGPSILRIQQVVRGDSAAYFCASSGDSNQPQHFGDGTRLSIL.